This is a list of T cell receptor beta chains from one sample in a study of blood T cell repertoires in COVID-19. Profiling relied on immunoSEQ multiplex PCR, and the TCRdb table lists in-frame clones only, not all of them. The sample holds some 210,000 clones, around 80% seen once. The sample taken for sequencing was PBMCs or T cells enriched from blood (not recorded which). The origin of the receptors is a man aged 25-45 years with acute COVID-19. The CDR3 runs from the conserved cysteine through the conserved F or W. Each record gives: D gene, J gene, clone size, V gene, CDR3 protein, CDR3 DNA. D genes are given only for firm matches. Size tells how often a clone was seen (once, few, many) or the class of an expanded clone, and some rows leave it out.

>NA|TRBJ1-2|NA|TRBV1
CTSSQAERRSGGYTF
TGCACCAGCAGCCAAGCAGAACGTCGATCGGGTGGCTACACCTTC
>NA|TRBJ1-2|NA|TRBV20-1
CSASRGARYGYTF
TGCAGTGCTAGTAGGGGTGCTAGGTATGGCTACACCTTC
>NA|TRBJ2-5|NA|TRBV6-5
CASSYLSGRETQYF
TGTGCCAGCAGTTACCTGTCGGGTAGAGAGACCCAGTACTTC
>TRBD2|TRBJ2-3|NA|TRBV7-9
CASSLWRGDTDTQYF
TGTGCCAGCAGCTTATGGCGGGGGGACACAGATACGCAGTATTTT
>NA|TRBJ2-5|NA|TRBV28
CASSGTGGEETQYF
TGTGCCAGCAGTGGGACCGGGGGAGAGGAGACCCAGTACTTC
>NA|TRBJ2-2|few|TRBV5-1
CASSLVSLSGAKNTGELFF
TGCGCCAGCAGCTTGGTATCTTTAAGTGGGGCCAAGAACACCGGGGAGCTGTTTTTT
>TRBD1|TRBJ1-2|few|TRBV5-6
CASSSRTGVYGYTF
TGTGCCAGCAGCTCTCGGACAGGGGTCTATGGCTACACCTTC
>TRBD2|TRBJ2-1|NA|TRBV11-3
CASSALAGVGNEQFF
TGTGCCAGCAGCGCCTTGGCGGGGGTAGGTAATGAGCAGTTCTTC
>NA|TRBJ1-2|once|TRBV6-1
CASSEEGLAPYGYTF
TGTGCCAGCAGTGAAGAGGGGTTAGCACCCTATGGCTACACCTTC
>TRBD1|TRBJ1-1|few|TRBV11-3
CASSLDRYTEAFF
TGTGCCAGCAGCTTGGACAGGTACACTGAAGCTTTCTTT
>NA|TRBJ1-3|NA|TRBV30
CARTQGDSGNTIYF
TGTGCCAGAACACAGGGAGACTCTGGAAACACCATATATTTT
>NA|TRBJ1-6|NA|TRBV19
CASSPRDNSPLHF
TGTGCCAGTAGTCCCAGGGATAATTCACCCCTCCACTTT
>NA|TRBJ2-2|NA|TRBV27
CASTLRNAGTGELFF
TGTGCCAGCACCTTGCGGAATGCGGGCACCGGGGAGCTGTTTTTT
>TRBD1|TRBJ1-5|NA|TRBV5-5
CASSLAAGGDQPQHF
TGTGCCAGCAGCTTGGCGGCAGGGGGCGATCAGCCCCAGCATTTT
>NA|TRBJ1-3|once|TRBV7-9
CAAGNTIYF
TGTGCCGCGGGAAACACCATATATTTT
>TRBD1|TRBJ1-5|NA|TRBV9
CASNVGGLSNQPQHF
TGTGCCAGCAATGTAGGGGGCTTAAGCAATCAGCCCCAGCATTTT
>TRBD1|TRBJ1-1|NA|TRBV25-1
CASRQGYTEAFF
TGTGCCAGCCGACAGGGCTACACTGAAGCTTTCTTT
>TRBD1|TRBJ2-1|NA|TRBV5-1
CASSWGTASSYNEQFF
TGCGCCAGCAGCTGGGGGACAGCTAGCTCCTACAATGAGCAGTTCTTC
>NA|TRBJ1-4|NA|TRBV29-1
CSVTTTVGEKLFF
TGCAGCGTCACTACGACAGTTGGTGAAAAACTGTTTTTT
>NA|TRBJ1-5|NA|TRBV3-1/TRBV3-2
CASSQDPRSNQPQHF
TGTGCCAGCAGCCAAGATCCTAGGAGCAATCAGCCCCAGCATTTT
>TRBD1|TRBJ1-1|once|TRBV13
CASSQTRTGEAFF
TGTGCCAGCAGCCAAACGCGGACAGGTGAAGCTTTCTTT
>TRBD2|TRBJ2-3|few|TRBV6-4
CASSRTSGSTDTQYF
TGTGCCAGCAGTCGGACTAGCGGTAGCACAGATACGCAGTATTTT
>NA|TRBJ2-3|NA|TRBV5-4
CASSSGFSTDTQYF
TGTGCCAGCAGCTCGGGATTTAGCACAGATACGCAGTATTTT
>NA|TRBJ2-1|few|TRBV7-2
CASSPRGGSYNEQFF
TGTGCCAGCAGCCCACGAGGAGGGTCCTACAATGAGCAGTTCTTC
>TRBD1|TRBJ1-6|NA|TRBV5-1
CASSLGTGPTLDSPLHF
TGCGCCAGCAGCTTGGGGACAGGCCCCACGCTCGATTCACCCCTCCACTTT
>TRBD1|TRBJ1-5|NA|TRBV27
CASSNPTGDREPQHF
TGTGCCAGCAGTAACCCTACAGGGGACAGGGAGCCCCAGCATTTT
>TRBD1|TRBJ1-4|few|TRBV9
CASSAQGATNEKLFF
TGTGCCAGCAGCGCACAGGGGGCAACTAATGAAAAACTGTTTTTT
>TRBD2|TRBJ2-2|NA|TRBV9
CASSVLTGTTNTGELFF
TGTGCCAGCAGCGTACTTACGGGGACTACGAACACCGGGGAGCTGTTTTTT
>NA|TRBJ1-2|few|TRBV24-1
CATSDPQGRGYTF
TGTGCCACCAGTGATCCACAGGGACGGGGCTACACCTTC
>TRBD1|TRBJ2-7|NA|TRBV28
CASSGGQASSYEQYF
TGTGCCAGCAGTGGGGGACAGGCAAGCTCCTACGAGCAGTACTTC
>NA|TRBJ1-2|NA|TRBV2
CASIRGNYGYTF
TGTGCCAGCATCCGGGGTAACTATGGCTACACCTTC
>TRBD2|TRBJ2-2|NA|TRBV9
CASSEGGLAGSRLFF
TGTGCCAGCAGCGAGGGGGGACTAGCGGGGTCCCGGTTGTTTTTT
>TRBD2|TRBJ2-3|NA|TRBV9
CASSPRVAGSTDTQYF
TGTGCCAGCAGCCCAAGGGTAGCGGGGAGCACAGATACGCAGTATTTT
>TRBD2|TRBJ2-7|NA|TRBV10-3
CAISDGTSNEQYF
TGTGCCATCAGTGACGGGACTAGCAACGAGCAGTACTTC
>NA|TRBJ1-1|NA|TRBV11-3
CASSLWGDTEAFF
TGTGCCAGCAGCTTATGGGGAGACACTGAAGCTTTCTTT
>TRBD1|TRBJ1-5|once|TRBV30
CAWSGQGQAQHF
TGTGCCTGGAGTGGACAGGGTCAGGCCCAGCATTTT